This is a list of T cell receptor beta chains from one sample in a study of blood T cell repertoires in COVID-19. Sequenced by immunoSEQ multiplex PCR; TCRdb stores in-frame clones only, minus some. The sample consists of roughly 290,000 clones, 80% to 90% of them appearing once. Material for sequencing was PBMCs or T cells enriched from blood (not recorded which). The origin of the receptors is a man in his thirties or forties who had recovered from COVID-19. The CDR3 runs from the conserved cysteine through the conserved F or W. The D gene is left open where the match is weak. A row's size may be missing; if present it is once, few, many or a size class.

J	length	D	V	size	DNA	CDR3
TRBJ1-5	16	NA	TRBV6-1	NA	TGTGCCAGCAGTGGGGGGACGGGACATAGCAATCAGCCCCAGCATTTT	CASSGGTGHSNQPQHF
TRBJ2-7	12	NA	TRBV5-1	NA	TGCGCCAGCAGCCTGTCCGAGTACGAGCAGTACTTC	CASSLSEYEQYF
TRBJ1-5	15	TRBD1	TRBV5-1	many	TGCGCCAGCAGCTTTGGACAGGGAGGGGATCAGCCCCAGCATTTT	CASSFGQGGDQPQHF
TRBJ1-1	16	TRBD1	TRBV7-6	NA	TGTGCCAGCAGCCAGAGCAGGGGGCCTATGAACACTGAAGCTTTCTTT	CASSQSRGPMNTEAFF
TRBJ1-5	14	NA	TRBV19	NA	TGTGCCAGTAGTATAGAAGGGGTCGGGCAGCCCCAGCATTTT	CASSIEGVGQPQHF
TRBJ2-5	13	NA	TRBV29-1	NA	TGCAGCGCCCGAACCCAGTCGGGAGAGACCCAGTACTTC	CSARTQSGETQYF
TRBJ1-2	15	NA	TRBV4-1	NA	TGCGCCAGCAGCCAAGATCCGCAGGGGACCTATGGCTACACCTTC	CASSQDPQGTYGYTF
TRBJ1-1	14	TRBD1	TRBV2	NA	TGTGCCAGCATTCTGACAGGGAGAAACACTGAAGCTTTCTTT	CASILTGRNTEAFF
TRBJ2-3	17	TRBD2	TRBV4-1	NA	TGCGCCAGCAGCCGCAGAAAACTAGCGGGGGGCACAGATACGCAGTATTTT	CASSRRKLAGGTDTQYF
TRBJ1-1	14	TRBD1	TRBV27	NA	TGTGCCAGCAGTCTTGGGACAGCGAACACTGAAGCTTTCTTT	CASSLGTANTEAFF
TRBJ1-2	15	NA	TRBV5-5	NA	TGTGCCAGCAGCGACCCCCGCGGCCCGAACTATGGCTACACCTTC	CASSDPRGPNYGYTF
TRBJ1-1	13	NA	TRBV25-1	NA	TGTGCCAGCAGTGTTCCCGGGAACACTGAAGCTTTCTTT	CASSVPGNTEAFF
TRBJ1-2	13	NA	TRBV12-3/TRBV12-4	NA	TGTGCCAGCACCGAGAACCGCGTGCATGGCTACACCTTC	CASTENRVHGYTF
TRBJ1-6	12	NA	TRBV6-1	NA	TGTGCCAGCAGTGAGCGGGCCCCACCCCTCCACTTT	CASSERAPPLHF
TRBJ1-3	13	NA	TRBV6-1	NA	TGTGCCAGCAGTGAAACCGACGGGAACACCATATATTTT	CASSETDGNTIYF
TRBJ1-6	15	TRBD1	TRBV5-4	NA	TGTGCCAGCAGCCCCGGGACAGGGGGTAATTCACCCCTCCACTTT	CASSPGTGGNSPLHF
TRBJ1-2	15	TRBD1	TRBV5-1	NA	TGCGCCAGCAGCTTGGGAGGGGGCGCTAACTATGGCTACACCTTC	CASSLGGGANYGYTF
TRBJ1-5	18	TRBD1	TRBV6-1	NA	TGTGCCAGCAGTGGTCCCGGGACAGGGTTCGGAGGCAATCAGCCCCAGCATTTT	CASSGPGTGFGGNQPQHF
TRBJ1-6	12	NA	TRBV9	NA	TGTGCCAGCAGTCCCTCCCATTCACCCCTCCACTTT	CASSPSHSPLHF
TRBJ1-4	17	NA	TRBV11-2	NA	TGTGCCAGCAGCTTACGGGGTATGGCGGCAACTAATGAAAAACTGTTTTTT	CASSLRGMAATNEKLFF
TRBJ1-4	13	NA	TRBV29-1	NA	TGCAGCGCGACAGGTCTTACTAATGAAAAACTGTTTTTT	CSATGLTNEKLFF
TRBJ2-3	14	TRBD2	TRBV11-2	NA	TGTGCCAGCTCCCGGGCAGCGGGGGGAGCTACGCAGTATTTT	CASSRAAGGATQYF
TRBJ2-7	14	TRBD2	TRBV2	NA	TGTGCCAGCACCCTGGGACTAGCGGGGTACGAGCAGTACTTC	CASTLGLAGYEQYF
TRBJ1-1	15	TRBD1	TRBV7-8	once	TGTGCCAGCAGCCTTAGACAGGGAAGGGACGCTGAAGCTTTCTTT	CASSLRQGRDAEAFF
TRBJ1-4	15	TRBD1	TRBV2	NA	TGTGCCAGCAGTCGACAGGGCTTGGGGGAAGAAAAACTGTTTTTT	CASSRQGLGEEKLFF
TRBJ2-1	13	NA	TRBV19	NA	TGTGCCAGTAGTGCAAACAGGGACCATGAGCAGTTCTTC	CASSANRDHEQFF
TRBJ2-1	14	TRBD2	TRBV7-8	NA	TGTGCCAGCAGATGGCTAGCGGATTACAATGAGCAGTTCTTC	CASRWLADYNEQFF
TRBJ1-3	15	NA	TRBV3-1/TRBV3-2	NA	TGTGCCAGCAGCCCCCACAGGGTGACAGGAAACACCATATATTTT	CASSPHRVTGNTIYF
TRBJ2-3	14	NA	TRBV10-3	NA	TGTGCCATCAGCGCCAGTCCCCCCACAGATACGCAGTATTTT	CAISASPPTDTQYF
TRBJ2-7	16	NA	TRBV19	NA	TGTGCCAGTAGGCGCAGGGCAGACGGTAGCTCCTACGAGCAGTACTTC	CASRRRADGSSYEQYF
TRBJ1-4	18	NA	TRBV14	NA	TGTGCCAGCAGCCAAAGGGACACCCGAGAGGTAACTAATGAAAAACTGTTTTTT	CASSQRDTREVTNEKLFF
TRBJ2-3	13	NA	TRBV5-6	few	TGTGCCAGCAGTGTCAGGGGTACAGATACGCAGTATTTT	CASSVRGTDTQYF
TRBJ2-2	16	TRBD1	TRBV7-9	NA	TGTGCCAGCAGCCGAGGGGACAGGGCCTTCACCGGGGAGCTGTTTTTT	CASSRGDRAFTGELFF
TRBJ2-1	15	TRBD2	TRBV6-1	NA	TGTGCCAGCAGTGAGCTAGCGGGGGGTTACAATGAGCAGTTCTTC	CASSELAGGYNEQFF
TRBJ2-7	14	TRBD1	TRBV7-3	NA	TGTGCCAGCAGCCGTTGGACAGGGGGCTACGAGCAGTACTTC	CASSRWTGGYEQYF
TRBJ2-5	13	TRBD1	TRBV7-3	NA	TGTGCCAGCAGCTCGGGACAGGGGGAGACCCAGTACTTC	CASSSGQGETQYF
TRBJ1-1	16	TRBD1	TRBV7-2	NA	TGTGCCAGCAGCTTAGATGAGACAGGGGTTTACACTGAAGCTTTCTTT	CASSLDETGVYTEAFF
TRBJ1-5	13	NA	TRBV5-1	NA	TGCGCCAGCAGCTGGGGACAAGATCAGCCCCAGCATTTT	CASSWGQDQPQHF
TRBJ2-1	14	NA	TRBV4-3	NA	TGCGCCAGCAGCCAAGAATTAGCAGCCAATGAGCAGTTCTTC	CASSQELAANEQFF
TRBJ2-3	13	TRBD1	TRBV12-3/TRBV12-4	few	TGTGCCATCCGGGACAGGGACACAGATACGCAGTATTTT	CAIRDRDTDTQYF
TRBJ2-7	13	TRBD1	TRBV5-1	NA	TGCGCCAGCAGTTCCGGGACAGCCTACGAGCAGTACTTC	CASSSGTAYEQYF
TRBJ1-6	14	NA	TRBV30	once	TGTGCCTGGAGGGGGGGAGCAGACTATTCACCCCTCCACTTT	CAWRGGADYSPLHF